The rows below give T cell receptor beta chains drawn from one sample of a study of patients and donors after allogeneic stem cell transplantation. TCRdb independently ran MiXCR on the RT-PCR reads; one entry per CDR3 protein. The sample records tens of thousands of distinct CDR3 sequences, roughly 52% being singletons. The specimen sequenced was blood, either unsorted or a sorted T cell fraction (not recorded which). The receptors shown here come from a human donor who was either an allogeneic HSCT recipient or a stem cell or donor lymphocyte infusion donor (not recorded which). It is not recorded whose cells these are; they may come from a transplant donor. Both conserved end residues are part of each CDR3. The D gene is left open where the match is weak. Not every row has a clone size; where given, it reads once, few, many or a size class.

D	V	size	J	CDR3	DNA
.	TRBV14	few	TRBJ1-1	CASSQYPGRDTEAFF	TGTGCCAGCAGCCAATACCCAGGGAGGGACACTGAAGCTTTCTTT
TRBD1	TRBV7-8	few	TRBJ1-1	CASSLTRDRGNTEAFF	TGTGCCAGCAGCTTAACAAGGGACAGGGGGAACACTGAAGCTTTCTTT
TRBD1	TRBV6-1	.	TRBJ1-2	CASSPLNRGRGYTF	TGTGCCAGCAGTCCTTTAAACAGGGGGCGCGGCTACACCTTC
.	TRBV4-3	.	TRBJ1-2	CASSQASDSYGYTF	TGCGCCAGCAGCCAAGCGTCGGACAGCTATGGCTACACCTTC
TRBD1	TRBV6-5	.	TRBJ1-2	CASSYRKGAGGYTF	TGTGCCAGCAGTTACCGGAAGGGGGCGGGTGGCTACACCTTC
TRBD1	TRBV7-9	.	TRBJ1-4	CASSTGQATNEKLFF	TGTGCCAGCAGCACGGGACAGGCAACTAATGAAAAACTGTTTTTC
.	TRBV12-3/TRBV12-4	once	TRBJ2-3	CASSFLSDTQYF	TGTGCCAGCAGTTTCCTATCTGATACGCAGTATTTT
.	TRBV4-1	.	TRBJ1-5	CASSQDRRYVPQPQHF	TGCGCCAGCAGCCAAGATAGGAGGTATGTCCCTCAGCCCCAGCATTTT
.	TRBV3-1	.	TRBJ1-2	CASSQNRAGGYTF	TGTGCCAGCAGCCAAAACAGGGCCGGGGGCTACACCTTC
TRBD2	TRBV7-2	.	TRBJ2-5	CASSLERLAGKKTQYF	TGTGCCAGCAGCTTAGAAAGGCTAGCGGGAAAAAAGACCCAGTACTTC
.	TRBV7-2	.	TRBJ1-1	CASSFWGAEAFF	TGTGCCAGCAGCTTTTGGGGGGCTGAAGCTTTCTTT
.	TRBV7-9	.	TRBJ2-2	CASSFPGALHTGELFF	TGTGCCAGCAGCTTTCCCGGGGCTCTTCACACCGGGGAGCTGTTTTTT
.	TRBV6-2/TRBV6-3	.	TRBJ1-1	CASSTSRLTEAFF	TGTGCCAGCAGTACCTCCAGGTTAACTGAAGCTTTCTTT
.	TRBV7-8	.	TRBJ1-1	CASSPWGEGTEAFF	TGTGCCAGCAGCCCCTGGGGGGAAGGAACTGAAGCTTTCTTT
TRBD2	TRBV7-3	.	TRBJ2-3	CASSLYISGRFDTDTQYF	TGTGCCAGCAGCTTATACATTAGCGGGAGGTTCGACACAGATACGCAGTATTTT
.	TRBV7-9	.	TRBJ2-3	CASWASPSTDTQYF	TGTGCCAGCTGGGCTTCTCCCAGCACAGATACGCAGTATTTT
.	TRBV30	.	TRBJ2-1	CAWSTGRVSYNEQFF	TGTGCCTGGAGTACGGGCAGAGTAAGCTACAATGAGCAGTTCTTC
.	TRBV7-9	.	TRBJ1-2	CASSLTDYGMDGYTF	TGTGCCAGCAGCTTAACAGATTACGGAATGGATGGCTACACCTTC
.	TRBV7-3	.	TRBJ1-1	CASSPVGRAEAFF	TGTGCCAGCAGCCCAGTCGGTAGGGCTGAAGCTTTCTTT
.	TRBV12-3/TRBV12-4	.	TRBJ1-1	CASSLSLLNTEAFF	TGTGCCAGCAGTTTATCACTGTTAAACACTGAAGCTTTCTTT
.	TRBV4-3	few	TRBJ1-1	CASSQEGPQLNTEAFF	TGCGCCAGCAGCCAAGAAGGCCCGCAATTAAACACTGAAGCTTTCTTT
.	TRBV25-1	.	TRBJ1-2	CASSDDSYGYTF	TGTGCCAGCAGTGATGACTCCTATGGCTACACCTTC
TRBD1	TRBV10-3	.	TRBJ2-1	CASTRDSPSSNEQFF	TGTGCCTCCACAAGGGACAGCCCCTCCTCAAATGAGCAGTTCTTC
.	TRBV27	.	TRBJ1-5	CASSLRENQPQHF	TGTGCCAGCAGTCTCAGGGAAAATCAGCCCCAGCATTTT
.	TRBV20-1	.	TRBJ1-4	CSARDRQGGEKLFF	TGCAGTGCTAGAGATCGGCAGGGAGGTGAAAAACTGTTTTTT
.	TRBV4-1	.	TRBJ1-3	CASSLTTGFSGNTIYF	TGCGCCAGCAGCTTGACAACAGGGTTCTCTGGAAACACCATATATTTT
.	TRBV20-1	few	TRBJ1-1	CSARSADGHPNTEAFF	TGCAGTGCTAGATCCGCCGATGGGCACCCGAACACTGAAGCTTTCTTT
.	TRBV7-2	.	TRBJ1-5	CASSGRPADQPQHF	TGTGCCAGCAGCGGTCGTCCCGCAGATCAGCCCCAGCATTTT
.	TRBV20-1	few	TRBJ1-3	CSALVGGGTIYF	TGCAGTGCCCTCGTGGGGGGAGGCACCATATATTTT
.	TRBV10-1	.	TRBJ1-1	CASSDTGKNTEAFF	TGCGCCAGCAGTGATACAGGGAAGAACACTGAAGCTTTCTTT
.	TRBV6-4	.	TRBJ1-2	CASKAYPRAF	TGTGCCAGCAAGGCGTACCCTAGGGCCTTC
TRBD1	TRBV7-2	few	TRBJ1-2	CASSLTGGGGYGYTF	TGTGCCAGCAGCTTAACAGGGGGCGGAGGCTATGGCTACACCTTC
.	TRBV5-1	few	TRBJ1-1	CASSYKFPGMNTEAFF	TGCGCCAGCAGCTACAAATTTCCAGGGATGAACACTGAAGCTTTCTTT
.	TRBV12-3/TRBV12-4	few	TRBJ1-5	CATPSRVNQPQHF	TGTGCCACGCCTTCGAGGGTTAATCAGCCCCAGCATTTT
.	TRBV7-9	many	TRBJ1-3	CASSLQGRISGNTIYF	TGTGCCAGCAGCTTACAGGGCAGAATCTCTGGAAACACCATATATTTT
.	TRBV9	.	TRBJ1-2	CASSVGGAGGYTF	TGTGCCAGCAGCGTAGGGGGGGCAGGTGGCTACACCTTC
.	TRBV2	.	TRBJ1-5	CASSGSQGGQPQHF	TGTGCCAGCAGCGGGAGTCAGGGTGGTCAGCCCCAGCATTTT
.	TRBV12-3/TRBV12-4	.	TRBJ1-5	CASSSPGPVRQPQHF	TGTGCCAGCAGTTCGCCGGGACCGGTAAGACAGCCCCAGCATTTT